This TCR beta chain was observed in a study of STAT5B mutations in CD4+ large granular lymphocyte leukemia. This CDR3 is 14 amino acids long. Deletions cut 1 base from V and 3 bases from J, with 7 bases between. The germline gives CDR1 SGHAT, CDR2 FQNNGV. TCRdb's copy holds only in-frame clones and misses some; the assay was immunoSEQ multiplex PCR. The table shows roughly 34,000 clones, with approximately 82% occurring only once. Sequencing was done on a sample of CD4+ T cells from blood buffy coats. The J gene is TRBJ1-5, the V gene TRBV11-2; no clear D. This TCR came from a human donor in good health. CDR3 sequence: CASSLGRVNQPQHF. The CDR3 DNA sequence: TGTGCCAGCAGCTTAGGACGGGTCAATCAGCCCCAGCATTTT.